Sequencing of this T cell receptor (beta chain) was carried out in a study of T-cell memory formation after mild COVID-19. TCRdb re-called the 5' RACE reads with MiXCR, one entry per CDR3 protein. The data contain hundreds of thousands of distinct CDR3 sequences, roughly 16% of them seen just once; the ten biggest clones take up roughly 24%. Overall study findings and caveats: A second wave expanding day 15 to 37 was CD4+-biased; contracting clones were balanced.

Remarks on this clonotype: Its antigen is as yet unknown.

The sequenced sample consisted of PBMCs or a T cell subset sorted from them (not recorded which). The TCR comes from a man younger than 35 who had mild COVID-19 (a few samples of this study predate the infection). Cell type and time point are not known.

The CDR3 nucleotides read TGTGCCAGCAGTCGACAGGAAAAACTGTTTTTT. Translation: CASSRQEKLFF. The chain employs TRBV6-6 and TRBJ1-4; D may be TRBD1 (5 bases). Between the trimmed V and J ends, which lost 5 bases and 8 bases, there was a span of 6 bases. Germline assignment: CDR1 MNHNY and CDR2 SVGAGI (reference sequence). This CDR3 is 11 amino acids long.